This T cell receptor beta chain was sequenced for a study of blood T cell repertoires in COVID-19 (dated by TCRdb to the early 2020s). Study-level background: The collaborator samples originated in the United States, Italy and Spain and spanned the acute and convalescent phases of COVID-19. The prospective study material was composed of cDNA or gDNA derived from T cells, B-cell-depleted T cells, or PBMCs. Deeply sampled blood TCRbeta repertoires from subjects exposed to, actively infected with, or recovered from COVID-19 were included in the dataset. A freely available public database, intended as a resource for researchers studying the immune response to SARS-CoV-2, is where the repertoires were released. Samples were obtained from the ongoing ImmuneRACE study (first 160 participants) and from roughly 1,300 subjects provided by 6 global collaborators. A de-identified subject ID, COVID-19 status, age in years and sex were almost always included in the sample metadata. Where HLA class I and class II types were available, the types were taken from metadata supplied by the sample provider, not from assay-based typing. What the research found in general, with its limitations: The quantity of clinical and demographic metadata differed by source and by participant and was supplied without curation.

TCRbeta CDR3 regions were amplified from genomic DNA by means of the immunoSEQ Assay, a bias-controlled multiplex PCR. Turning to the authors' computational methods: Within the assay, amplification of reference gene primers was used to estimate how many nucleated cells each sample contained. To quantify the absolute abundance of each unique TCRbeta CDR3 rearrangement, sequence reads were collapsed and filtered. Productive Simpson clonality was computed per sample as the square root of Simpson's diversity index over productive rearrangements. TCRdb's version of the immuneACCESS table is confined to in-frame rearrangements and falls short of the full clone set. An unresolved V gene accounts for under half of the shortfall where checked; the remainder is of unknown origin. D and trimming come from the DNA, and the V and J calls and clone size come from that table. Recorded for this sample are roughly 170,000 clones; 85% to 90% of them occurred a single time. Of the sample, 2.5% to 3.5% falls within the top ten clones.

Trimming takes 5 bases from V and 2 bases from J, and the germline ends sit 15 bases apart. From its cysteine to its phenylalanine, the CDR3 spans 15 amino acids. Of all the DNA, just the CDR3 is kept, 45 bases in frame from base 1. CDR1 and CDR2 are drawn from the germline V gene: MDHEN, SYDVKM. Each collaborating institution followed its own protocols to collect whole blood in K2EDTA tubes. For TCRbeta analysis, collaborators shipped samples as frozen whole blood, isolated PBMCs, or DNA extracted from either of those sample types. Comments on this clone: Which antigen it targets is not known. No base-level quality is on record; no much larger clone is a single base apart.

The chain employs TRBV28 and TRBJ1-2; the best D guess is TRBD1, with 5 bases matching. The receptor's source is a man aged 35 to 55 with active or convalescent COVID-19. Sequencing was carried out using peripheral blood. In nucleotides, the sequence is TGTGCCAGCAGTCGCGGCAGGGCCTTAAACTATGGCTACACCTTC. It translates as CASSRGRALNYGYTF.